This entry is about one T cell receptor (beta chain). Its antigen is as yet unknown. CD8 cells regarded as naive lacked CD45RO, were positively chosen for CCR7, and omitted terminally differentiated effector memory CD45RA+ cells. Each donor was a Caucasian adult residing in Nashville, Tennessee. These data come from a study of shared clonotypes between healthy human individuals. Study-wide results and limits: In general, naive subsets displayed greater estimated richness than memory subsets did.

The V gene end was trimmed by 4 bases and the J gene end by 12 bases; junction bases not matched to a gene: 7. There are 14 residues in the CDR3. Germline-derived CDR1 and CDR2 are SEHNR and FQNEAQ (reference sequence). The assay was carried out at the deep level. The assay was immunoSEQ multiplex PCR, and TCRdb's table has in-frame clones only and misses some. The table includes approximately 810,000 clones, around 92% detected once. The sequenced sample consisted of naive CD8+ T cells sorted from blood. The chain recombines TRBV7-9 with TRBJ2-1, with TRBD2 identical over 12 bases. The clonotype was recovered from a young man in good health. As DNA, the CDR3 is TGTGCCAGCAGCTCCGGACTAGCGGGGTCGACGCAGTTCTTC. Amino acids: CASSSGLAGSTQFF.